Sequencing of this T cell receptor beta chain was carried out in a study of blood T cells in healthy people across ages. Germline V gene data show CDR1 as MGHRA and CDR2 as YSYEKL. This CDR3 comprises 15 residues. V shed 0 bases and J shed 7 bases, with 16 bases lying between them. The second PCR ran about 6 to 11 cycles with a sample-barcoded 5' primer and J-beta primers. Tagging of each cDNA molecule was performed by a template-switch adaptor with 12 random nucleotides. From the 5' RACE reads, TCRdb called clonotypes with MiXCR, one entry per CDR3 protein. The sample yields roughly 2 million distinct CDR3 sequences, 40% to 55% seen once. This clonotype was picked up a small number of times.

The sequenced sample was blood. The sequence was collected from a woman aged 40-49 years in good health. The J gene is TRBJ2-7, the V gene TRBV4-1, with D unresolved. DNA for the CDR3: TGCGCCAGCAGCCAAGAACCAACTACCACGCGTGAGCAGTACTTC. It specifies CASSQEPTTTREQYF.